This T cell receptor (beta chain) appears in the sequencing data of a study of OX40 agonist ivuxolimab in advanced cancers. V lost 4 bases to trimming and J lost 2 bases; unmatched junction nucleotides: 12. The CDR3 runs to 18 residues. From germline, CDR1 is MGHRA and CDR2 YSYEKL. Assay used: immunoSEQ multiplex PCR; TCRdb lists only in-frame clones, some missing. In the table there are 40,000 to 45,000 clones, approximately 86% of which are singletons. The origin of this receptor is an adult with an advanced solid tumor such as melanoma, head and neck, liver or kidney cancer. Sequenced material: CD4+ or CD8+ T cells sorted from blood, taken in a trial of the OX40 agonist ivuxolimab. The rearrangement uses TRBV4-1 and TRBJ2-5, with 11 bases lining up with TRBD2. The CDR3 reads CASSLRVAGGLGQETQYF. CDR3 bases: TGCGCCAGCAGCCTTCGGGTAGCGGGGGGGCTTGGTCAAGAGACCCAGTACTTC.